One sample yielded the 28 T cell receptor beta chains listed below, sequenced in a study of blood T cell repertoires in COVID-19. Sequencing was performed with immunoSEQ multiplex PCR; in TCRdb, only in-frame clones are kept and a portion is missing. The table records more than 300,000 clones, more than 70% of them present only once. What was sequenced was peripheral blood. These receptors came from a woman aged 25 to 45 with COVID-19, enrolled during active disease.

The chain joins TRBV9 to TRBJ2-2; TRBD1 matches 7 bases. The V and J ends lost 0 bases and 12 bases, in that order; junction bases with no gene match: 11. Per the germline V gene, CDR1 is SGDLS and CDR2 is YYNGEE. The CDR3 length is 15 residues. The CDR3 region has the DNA TGTGCCAGCAGCGTAGGGGACAGCCAGTCTTGGAAGCTGTTTTTT. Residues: CASSVGDSQSWKLFF. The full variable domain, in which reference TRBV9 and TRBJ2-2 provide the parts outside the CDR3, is DSGVTQTPKHLITATGQRVTLRCSPRSGDLSVYWYQQSLDQGLQFLIQYYNGEERAKGNILERFSAQQFPDLHSELNLSSLELGDSALYFCASSVGDSQSWKLFFGEGSRLTVL.

This CDR3 is CSASSLAGGRNEQFF. The CDR3 DNA is TGCAGTGCTAGTTCGTTAGCGGGGGGCCGGAATGAGCAGTTCTTC. The rearrangement links TRBV20-1 to TRBJ2-1, with 10 bases fitting TRBD2. The CDR3 spans 15 residues. CDR1 DFQATT and CDR2 SNEGSKA come from the germline V gene (reference sequence). With V trimmed by 3 bases and J by 7 bases, 9 bases remained unmatched.

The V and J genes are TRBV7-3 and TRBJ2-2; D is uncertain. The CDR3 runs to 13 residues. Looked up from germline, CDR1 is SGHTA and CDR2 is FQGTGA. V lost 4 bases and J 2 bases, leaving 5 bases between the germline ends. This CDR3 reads CASSYSNTGELFF. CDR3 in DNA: TGTGCCAGCAGCTACAGTAACACCGGGGAGCTGTTTTTT.

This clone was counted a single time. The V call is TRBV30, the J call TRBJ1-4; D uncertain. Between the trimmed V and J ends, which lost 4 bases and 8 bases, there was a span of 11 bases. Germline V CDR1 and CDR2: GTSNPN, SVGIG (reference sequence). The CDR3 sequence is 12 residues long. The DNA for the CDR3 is TGTGCCTGGAACACGGCGGGAGAAAAACTGTTTTTT. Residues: CAWNTAGEKLFF.

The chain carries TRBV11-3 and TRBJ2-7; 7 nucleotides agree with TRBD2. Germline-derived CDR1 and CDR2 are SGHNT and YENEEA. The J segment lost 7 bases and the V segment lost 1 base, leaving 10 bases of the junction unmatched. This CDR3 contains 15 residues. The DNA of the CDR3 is TGTGCCAGCAGCTTAGTGACTAGCTCTACTACTGAGCAGTACTTC. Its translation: CASSLVTSSTTEQYF.

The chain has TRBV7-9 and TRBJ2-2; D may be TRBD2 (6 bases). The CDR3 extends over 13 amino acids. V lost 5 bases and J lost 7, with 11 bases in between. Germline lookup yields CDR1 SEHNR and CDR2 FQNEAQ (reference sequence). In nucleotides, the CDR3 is TGTGCCAGCAGCCCTCGGCGGGACGGGGAGCTGTTTTTT. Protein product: CASSPRRDGELFF.

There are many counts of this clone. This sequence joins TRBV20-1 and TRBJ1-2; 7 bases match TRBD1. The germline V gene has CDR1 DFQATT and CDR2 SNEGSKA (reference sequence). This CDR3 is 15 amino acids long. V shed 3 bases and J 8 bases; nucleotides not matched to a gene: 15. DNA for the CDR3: TGCAGTGCTAGTCCCGGGACAGAGATTAGCAGGGGCTACACCTTC. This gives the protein CSASPGTEISRGYTF.

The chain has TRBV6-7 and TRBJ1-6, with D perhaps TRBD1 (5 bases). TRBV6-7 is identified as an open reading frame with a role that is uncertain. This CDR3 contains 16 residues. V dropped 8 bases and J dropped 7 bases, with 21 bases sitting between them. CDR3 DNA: TGTGCCAGCCGATACCACGTCGACAGTGCCAATTCACCCCTCCACTTT. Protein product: CASRYHVDSANSPLHF.

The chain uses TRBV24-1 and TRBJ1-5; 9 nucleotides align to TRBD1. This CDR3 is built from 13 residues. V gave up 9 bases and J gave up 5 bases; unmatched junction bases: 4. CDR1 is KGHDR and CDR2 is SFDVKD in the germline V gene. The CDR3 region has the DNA TGTGCCACCCAAACAGGGGGCCATCAGCCCCAGCATTTT. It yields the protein CATQTGGHQPQHF.

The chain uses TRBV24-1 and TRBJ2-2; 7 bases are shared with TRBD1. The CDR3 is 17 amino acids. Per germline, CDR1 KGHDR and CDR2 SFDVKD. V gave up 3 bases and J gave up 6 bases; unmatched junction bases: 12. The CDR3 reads CATSDHRDSLFAGELFF. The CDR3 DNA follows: TGTGCCACCAGTGATCACCGGGACAGCCTTTTCGCCGGGGAGCTGTTTTTT.

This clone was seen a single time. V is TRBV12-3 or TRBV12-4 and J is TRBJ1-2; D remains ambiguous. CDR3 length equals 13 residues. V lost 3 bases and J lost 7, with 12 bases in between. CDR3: CASSLGLSSGYTF. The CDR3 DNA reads TGTGCCAGCAGTTTGGGCCTCAGTAGTGGCTACACCTTC.

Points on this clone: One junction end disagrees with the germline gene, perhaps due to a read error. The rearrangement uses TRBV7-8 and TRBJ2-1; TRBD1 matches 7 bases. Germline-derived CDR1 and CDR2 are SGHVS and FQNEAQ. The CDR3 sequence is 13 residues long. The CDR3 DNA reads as TGTGCCAGCACCTTAGGGGGCCACAATGAGCAGTTCTTC. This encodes CASTLGGHNEQFF.

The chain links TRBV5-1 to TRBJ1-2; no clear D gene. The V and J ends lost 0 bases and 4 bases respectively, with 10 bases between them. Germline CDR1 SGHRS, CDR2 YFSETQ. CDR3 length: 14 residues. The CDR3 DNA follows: TGCGCCAGCAGCTTGGGAACAGTACCCTATGGCTACACCTTC. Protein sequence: CASSLGTVPYGYTF.

The CDR3 sequence is CASSSRGGYGYTF. The CDR3 DNA reads as TGTGCCAGCAGCTCCAGGGGCGGGTATGGCTACACCTTC. The chain is built from TRBV7-2 and TRBJ1-2; a weak D match, TRBD1 (6 bases). There are 13 residues in the CDR3. The germline V and J ends were trimmed by 4 bases and 5 bases, with 11 bases remaining between them. Per the germline V gene, CDR1 is SGHTA and CDR2 is FQGNSA.

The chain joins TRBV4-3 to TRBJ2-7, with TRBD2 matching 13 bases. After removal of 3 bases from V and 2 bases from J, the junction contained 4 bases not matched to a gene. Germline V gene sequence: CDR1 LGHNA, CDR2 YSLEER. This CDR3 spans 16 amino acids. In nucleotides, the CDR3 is TGCGCCAGCAGCCAGGGACTAGCGGGGACCACCTACGAGCAGTACTTC. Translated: CASSQGLAGTTYEQYF.

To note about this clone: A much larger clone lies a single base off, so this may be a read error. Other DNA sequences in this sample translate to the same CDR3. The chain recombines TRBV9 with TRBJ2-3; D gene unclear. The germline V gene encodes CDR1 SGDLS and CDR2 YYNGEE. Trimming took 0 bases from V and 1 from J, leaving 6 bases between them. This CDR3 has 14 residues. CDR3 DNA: TGTGCCAGCAGCGTAGGTCGGGGCACAGATACGCAGTATTTT. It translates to CASSVGRGTDTQYF.

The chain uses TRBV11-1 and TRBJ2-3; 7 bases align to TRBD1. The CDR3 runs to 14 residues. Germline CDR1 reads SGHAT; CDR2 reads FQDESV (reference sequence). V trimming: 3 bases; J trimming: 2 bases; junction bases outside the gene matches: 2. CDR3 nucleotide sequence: TGTGCCAGCAGCTTCGGACAGGACACAGATACGCAGTATTTT. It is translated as CASSFGQDTDTQYF.

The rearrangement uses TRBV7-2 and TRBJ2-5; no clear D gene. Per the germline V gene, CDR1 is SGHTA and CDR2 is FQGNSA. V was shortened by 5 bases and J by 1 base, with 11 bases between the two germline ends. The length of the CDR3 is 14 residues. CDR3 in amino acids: CASSPQTPQETQYF. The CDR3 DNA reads TGTGCCAGCAGCCCACAGACACCCCAAGAGACCCAGTACTTC.

The CDR3 is CASSVGGTGYGYTF. CDR3 bases: TGTGCCAGCAGCGTAGGAGGGACAGGGTATGGCTACACCTTC. The V call is TRBV9, the J call TRBJ1-2, with 9 bases fitting TRBD1. CDR1 and CDR2 from the germline V gene are SGDLS and YYNGEE. With 0 bases clipped from V and 5 bases from J, the junction kept 2 bases outside the gene matches. This CDR3 contains 14 residues.

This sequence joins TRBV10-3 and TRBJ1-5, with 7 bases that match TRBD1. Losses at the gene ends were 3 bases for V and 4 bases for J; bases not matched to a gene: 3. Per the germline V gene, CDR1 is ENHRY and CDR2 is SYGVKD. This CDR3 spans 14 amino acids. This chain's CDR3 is CAISDPGQNQPQHF. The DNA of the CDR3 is TGTGCCATCAGTGATCCGGGACAGAATCAGCCCCAGCATTTT.

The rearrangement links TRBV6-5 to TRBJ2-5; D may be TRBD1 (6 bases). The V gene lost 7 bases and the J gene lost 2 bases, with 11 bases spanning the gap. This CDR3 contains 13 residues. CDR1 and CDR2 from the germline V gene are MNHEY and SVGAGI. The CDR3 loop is CASNRDTQETQYF. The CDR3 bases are TGTGCCAGCAATCGGGACACACAAGAGACCCAGTACTTC.

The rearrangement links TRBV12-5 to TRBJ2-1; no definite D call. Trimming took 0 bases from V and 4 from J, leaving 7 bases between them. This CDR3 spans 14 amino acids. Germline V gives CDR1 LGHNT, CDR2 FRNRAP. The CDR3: CASGLVGVYNEQFF. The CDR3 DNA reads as TGTGCTAGTGGTTTGGTAGGAGTTTACAATGAGCAGTTCTTC.

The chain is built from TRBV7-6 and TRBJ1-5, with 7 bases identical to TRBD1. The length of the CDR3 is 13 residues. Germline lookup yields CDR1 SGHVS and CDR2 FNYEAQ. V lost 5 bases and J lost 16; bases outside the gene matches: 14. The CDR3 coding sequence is TGTGCCAGCAGCAGTACCCGGGACAGCGAACCCCATTTT. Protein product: CASSSTRDSEPHF.

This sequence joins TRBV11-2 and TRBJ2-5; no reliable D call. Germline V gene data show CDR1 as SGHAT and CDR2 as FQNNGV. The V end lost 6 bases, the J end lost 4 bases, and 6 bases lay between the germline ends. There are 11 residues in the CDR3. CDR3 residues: CASSRVETQYF. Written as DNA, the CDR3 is TGTGCCAGCAGTCGTGTAGAGACCCAGTACTTC.

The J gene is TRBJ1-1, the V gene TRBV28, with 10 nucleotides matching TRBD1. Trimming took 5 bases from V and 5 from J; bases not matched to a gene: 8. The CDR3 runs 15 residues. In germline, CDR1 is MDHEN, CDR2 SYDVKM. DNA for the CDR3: TGTGCCAGCAGTCCATGGACAGGGGGGAAAACTGAAGCTTTCTTT. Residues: CASSPWTGGKTEAFF.

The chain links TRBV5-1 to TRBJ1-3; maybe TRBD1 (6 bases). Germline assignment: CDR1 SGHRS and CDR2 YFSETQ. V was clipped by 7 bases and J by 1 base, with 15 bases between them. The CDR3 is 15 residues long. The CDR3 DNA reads TGCGCCAGCCAAGGGGGTACGGTGTCTGGAAACACCATATATTTT. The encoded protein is CASQGGTVSGNTIYF.

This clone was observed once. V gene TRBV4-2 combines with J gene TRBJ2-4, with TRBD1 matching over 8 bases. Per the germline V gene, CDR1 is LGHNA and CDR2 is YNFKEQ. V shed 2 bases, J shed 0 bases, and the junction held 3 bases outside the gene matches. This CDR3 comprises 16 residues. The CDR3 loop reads CASSQRTGQAKNIQYF. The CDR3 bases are TGTGCCAGCAGCCAAAGGACAGGGCAAGCCAAAAACATTCAGTACTTC.

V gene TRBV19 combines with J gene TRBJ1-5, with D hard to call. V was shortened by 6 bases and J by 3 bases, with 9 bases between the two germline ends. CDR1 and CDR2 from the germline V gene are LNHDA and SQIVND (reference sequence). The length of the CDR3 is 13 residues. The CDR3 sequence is CASSNMVNQPQHF. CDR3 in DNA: TGTGCCAGTAGCAACATGGTCAATCAGCCCCAGCATTTT.